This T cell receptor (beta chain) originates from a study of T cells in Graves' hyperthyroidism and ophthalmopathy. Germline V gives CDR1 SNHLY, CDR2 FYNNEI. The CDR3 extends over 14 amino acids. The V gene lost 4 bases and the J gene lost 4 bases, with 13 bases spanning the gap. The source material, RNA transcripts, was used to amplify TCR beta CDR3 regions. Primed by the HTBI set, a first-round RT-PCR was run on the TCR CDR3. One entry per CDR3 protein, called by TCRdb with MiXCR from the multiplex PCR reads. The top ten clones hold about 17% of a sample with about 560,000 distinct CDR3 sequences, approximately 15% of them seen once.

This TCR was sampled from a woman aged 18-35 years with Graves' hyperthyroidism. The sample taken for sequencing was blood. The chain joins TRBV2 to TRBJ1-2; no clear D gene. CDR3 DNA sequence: TGTGCCAGCAGTGTAGCGGAAGAACTCTATGGCTACACCTTC. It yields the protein CASSVAEELYGYTF.